This is a list of T cell receptor beta chains from one sample in a study of neoadjuvant nivolumab and ipilimumab in lung cancer. TCRdb keeps only in-frame clones here, not all; method: immunoSEQ multiplex PCR. Counted here are more than 25,000 clones, around four fifths occurring once; the ten biggest clones make up about 9%. The starting material was tumor tissue, obtained after neoadjuvant nivolumab, alone or with ipilimumab, at or shortly before surgery. These receptors all stem from an adult with non-small cell lung cancer. Both conserved end residues are part of each CDR3. The order of the fields is V gene, CDR3 length, CDR3 protein.

TRBV7-3	14	CASSPLAYTDTQYF
TRBV18	16	CASSPPLGGFPYEQYF
TRBV2	16	CASSENTGVSGDTQYF
TRBV6-5	16	CASSSHQGAGGNTIYF
TRBV6-5	13	CASSPGGTDTQYF
TRBV29-1	13	CSVQPTTNEKLFF
TRBV14	14	CASSQVDRLDTQYF
TRBV5-1	13	CASNRQDEETQYF
TRBV28	15	CASSLNRGVYEKLFF
TRBV5-1	15	CASSLPPGGSYEQYF
TRBV29-1	14	CSVQQGAFINEQFF
TRBV2	16	CASSDAGSGREYEQFF
TRBV10-3	12	CAISDHTDTQYF
TRBV19	16	CASSIHGSGVQETQYF
TRBV27	15	CASSLQGAFTDTQYF
TRBV30	15	CAWSRETSGKYEQYF
TRBV6-6	14	CASSYRAGEGIQYF
TRBV9	13	CASSVGGRNEQFF
TRBV9	18	CASSEWVALVGTENEQFF
TRBV30	13	CAWKRATNEKLFF
TRBV7-9	17	CASSLALGPAAGREQYF
TRBV27	16	CASSSYRGQGGTEAFF
TRBV30	12	CAWSRGADEAFF
TRBV30	13	CAWDERGGYEQYF
TRBV4-1	18	CASSQGQTTTGWNYGYTF
TRBV6-5	14	CASWGLAGTYEQYF
TRBV7-9	15	CASSSRNTNTGELFF
TRBV10-3	14	CAIRPGQGAYGYTF
TRBV11-2	16	CASSRGAGGDTDTQYF
TRBV29-1	16	CSVDGLLAGYTDTQYF
TRBV6-1	11	CASKGDRPQHF
TRBV18	15	CASSPGPAVGYGYTF
TRBV28	13	CASSTGSTYEQYF
TRBV18	15	CASSVRQDRNEKLFF
TRBV5-1	15	CASSLTGWGYNEQFF
TRBV19	14	CASEMTASNEKLFF
TRBV5-4	14	CASSLARGGNEQFF
TRBV5-4	15	CASSFPGLAINEQFF
TRBV28	14	CASSLPLSSYEQYF
TRBV29-1	12	CSVEDANYGYTF
TRBV5-5	19	CASSLNHRLRDSREYGYTF
TRBV6-5	14	CASSYGTPETEAFF
TRBV25-1	15	CASSPPGSMNTEAFF
TRBV11-2	13	CASSLLNLAEQFF
TRBV18	15	CASSPRGQGRETQYF
TRBV7-9	16	CASSSDTISGANVLTF
TRBV6-5	16	CASSWGPRDTNTEAFF
TRBV7-9	17	CASSLLLGTGSQETQYF
TRBV5-1	14	CASSSIGGPYEQYF
TRBV10-2	13	CASSESVQNTQYF
TRBV4-2	16	CASSREKAAGANEQFF
TRBV30	16	CAWSVPSEGTYNEQFF
TRBV5-1	17	CASSLGLVAESSYEQYF
TRBV6-6	16	CASSSPMTVNTGELFF
TRBV4-1	15	CASSQEATGHTEAFF
TRBV30	14	CAWSPPRGGYIQYF
TRBV11-3	13	CASSLWRETTQYF